The 2 T cell receptor beta chains listed next were all sequenced from one sample in a study of blood T cell repertoires in COVID-19. Data came from immunoSEQ multiplex PCR; TCRdb stores just in-frame clones and leaves some out. The sample yields hundreds of thousands of clones, about 86% seen once. The sample comprised PBMCs or T cells enriched from blood (not recorded which). All receptors derive from a woman aged 25 to 39 who had been exposed to COVID-19.

V usage is TRBV9 and J usage is TRBJ2-2; TRBD1 aligns across 9 bases. The CDR3 contains 22 residues. Germline CDR1 SGDLS, CDR2 YYNGEE. Trimming removed 0 bases from V and 4 bases from J; junction bases left unmatched: 22. CDR3 loop: CASSVATSSGTGYFWGTGELFF. The CDR3 bases are TGTGCCAGCAGCGTAGCTACTTCATCCGGGACAGGGTATTTCTGGGGCACCGGGGAGCTGTTTTTT.

The chain joins TRBV23-1 to TRBJ1-5; tentatively, D is TRBD1 (6 bases). TRBV23-1 is an ORF, with its function uncertain. V lost 4 bases to trimming and J lost 3 bases, with 10 bases between them. The CDR3 covers 14 residues. The DNA for the CDR3 is TGCGCCAGCAGTCCACAGGGCTACAATCAGCCCCAGCATTTT. Translation: CASSPQGYNQPQHF.